These 10 T cell receptor beta chains were sequenced from one sample in a study of identical twins' blood T cells. TCRdb reanalysed the 5' RACE reads using MiXCR and keeps one entry per CDR3 protein. The sample holds 300,000 to 400,000 distinct CDR3 sequences; approximately 30% are singletons and the top ten take about 6%. The specimen sequenced was PBMCs. All receptors derive from a woman aged 18-50 years in good health.

This clonotype was counted at least ten times. The CDR3 bases are TGCGCCAGCAGCTTTGGGGTTGGAGTCACTGAAGCTTTCTTT. It yields the protein CASSFGVGVTEAFF. The chain uses TRBV4-3 and TRBJ1-1; D unclear. Per the germline V gene, CDR1 is LGHNA and CDR2 is YSLEER. The CDR3 extends over 14 amino acids. V lost 5 bases, J lost 4 bases, and 14 bases lay in between.

The CDR3: CASSLWPNTEAFF. For the CDR3, the DNA is TGTGCCAGCAGCCTTTGGCCGAACACTGAAGCTTTCTTT. The chain employs TRBV7-9 and TRBJ1-1; the D is unclear. V lost 5 bases and J lost 1, with 8 bases in between. The CDR3 length is 13 residues. Looked up from germline, CDR1 is SEHNR and CDR2 is FQNEAQ (reference sequence). Drawing the rest from reference TRBV7-9 and TRBJ1-1, the complete variable domain is DTGVSQNPRHKITKRGQNVTFRCDPISEHNRLYWYRQTLGQGPEFLTYFQNEAQLEKSRLLSDRFSAERPKGSFSTLEIQRTEQGDSAMYLCASSLWPNTEAFFGQGTRLTVV.

The chain has TRBV5-1 and TRBJ2-1; 14 bases map to TRBD2. There are 17 residues in the CDR3. Germline values: CDR1 SGHRS, CDR2 YFSETQ. With 4 bases clipped from V and 6 bases from J, the junction kept 9 bases outside the gene matches. The CDR3 region has the DNA TGCGCCAGCAGCAGACTAGCGGGGGGGCCCCTTGTCAATGAGCAGTTCTTC. Translation gives CASSRLAGGPLVNEQFF.

This clonotype showed up just once. Given a much more abundant clone one base away, this may be a read error. This CDR3 is CVSSPVGGNQPQHF. CDR3 nucleotide sequence: TGCGTCAGCAGCCCGGTTGGGGGCAATCAGCCCCAGCATTTT. The chain joins TRBV5-1 to TRBJ1-5; D ambiguous. CDR3 length: 14 residues. CDR1 SGHRS and CDR2 YFSETQ come from the germline V gene.

There are many counts of this clonotype. The rearrangement links TRBV20-1 to TRBJ2-7, with TRBD1 identical over 10 bases. Trimming cost V 8 bases and J 4 bases; bases outside gene matches: 14. In germline, CDR1 is DFQATT, CDR2 SNEGSKA (reference sequence). The CDR3 totals 15 residues. Written as DNA, the CDR3 is TGCAGTCTAAACCTGTTTAGACAGGGGGCTTACGAGCAGTACTTC. This translates into CSLNLFRQGAYEQYF.

The CDR3 nucleotides are TGCGCCAGCAGCTTTACAGGGGCGGACACCGGGGAGCTGTTTTTT. This encodes CASSFTGADTGELFF. The chain carries TRBV5-1 and TRBJ2-2, with TRBD1 matching 7 bases. The CDR3 sequence is 15 residues long. CDR1 is SGHRS and CDR2 is YFSETQ in the germline V gene. The V segment lost 2 bases and the J segment 3 bases; nucleotides outside the gene matches: 4.

Remarks on this clonotype: Since a much larger clone is just one base distant, this may be a read error. As the CDR3 is not closed by the conserved phenylalanine or tryptophan, this likely results from a read error. This chain connects TRBV29-1 to TRBJ1-2, with D hard to call. The CDR3 totals 8 residues. Trimming removed 3 bases from V and 8 bases from J, with 1 base in between. The V gene's germline CDR1 is SQVTM and CDR2 ANQGSEA. CDR3 nucleotides: TGCAGCGTTGAGGGCTACACCCTC. Amino acids: CSVEGYTL.

This clonotype was seen repeatedly, ten times or more. The J gene is TRBJ1-1, the V gene TRBV5-1; possibly TRBD1 for D (6 bases). CDR1 and CDR2 (germline): SGHRS, YFSETQ. Trimming removed 3 bases at V and 4 bases at J, with 7 bases between. CDR3 size: 12 residues. The CDR3 DNA sequence: TGCGCCAGCAGCTCACAGGGCACTGAAGCTTTCTTT. As protein: CASSSQGTEAFF.

V gene TRBV24-1 combines with J gene TRBJ2-2; D may correspond to TRBD1 or TRBD2 (5 bases each). Between the trimmed V and J ends, which lost 4 bases and 0 bases, there was a span of 11 bases. Germline CDR1 reads KGHDR; CDR2 reads SFDVKD. The CDR3 has 16 residues. CDR3 DNA sequence: TGTGCCACCAGTGACCCCAGAGGGGCGAACACCGGGGAGCTGTTTTTT. Its translation: CATSDPRGANTGELFF.

This clonotype has a count of ten or more. The chain uses TRBV29-1 and TRBJ1-1, with D uncertain. In germline, CDR1 is SQVTM, CDR2 ANQGSEA. The CDR3 has 14 amino acids. V gave up 6 bases and J gave up 0 bases, with 14 bases separating them. Written as DNA, the CDR3 is TGCAGCGTCGCCCCCGAGTGGATGAACACTGAAGCTTTCTTT. Translating gives CSVAPEWMNTEAFF. Supplemented by reference TRBV29-1 and TRBJ1-1, the full variable domain reads SAVISQKPSRDICQRGTSLTIQCQVDSQVTMMFWYRQQPGQSLTLIATANQGSEATYESGFVIDKFPISRPNLTFSTLTVSNMSPEDSSIYLCSVAPEWMNTEAFFGQGTRLTVV.